A selection of T cell receptor beta chains follows, all from one sample in a study of blood T cell repertoires in COVID-19. Clones were sequenced by immunoSEQ multiplex PCR, and TCRdb holds only the in-frame ones, with some missing. This table has roughly 60,000 clones, 80% to 85% appearing once. Sequenced sample: peripheral blood. These receptors were taken from a man younger than 45 with COVID-19, enrolled during active disease. CDR3s include the opening cysteine and the closing phenylalanine or tryptophan. D genes are given only for firm matches. Size tells how often a clone was seen (once, few, many) or the class of an expanded clone, and some rows leave it out.

V	J	size	D	CDR3	DNA
TRBV2	TRBJ2-3	once	TRBD2	CASSRDLAGGDTQYF	TGTGCCAGCAGTCGAGATCTAGCGGGGGGGGATACGCAGTATTTT
TRBV6-6	TRBJ2-7	-	-	CASSTPGQRPYEQYF	TGTGCCAGCAGTACACCCGGACAGAGACCCTACGAGCAGTACTTC
TRBV9	TRBJ1-1	-	TRBD1	CASSPLRDRGLEAFF	TGTGCCAGCAGCCCGTTAAGGGACAGGGGGCTTGAAGCTTTCTTT
TRBV10-3	TRBJ2-3	-	TRBD2	CAISLPGTSGTDTQYF	TGTGCCATCAGTCTACCCGGGACTAGCGGAACAGATACGCAGTATTTT
TRBV6-2/TRBV6-3	TRBJ2-3	-	TRBD2	CASSLQPSGWEADTQYF	TGTGCCAGCAGCCTCCAACCTAGCGGTTGGGAGGCGGATACGCAGTATTTT
TRBV28	TRBJ1-2	-	-	CASSFPNYGYTF	TGTGCCAGCAGTTTCCCAAACTATGGCTACACCTTC
TRBV2	TRBJ2-1	-	TRBD2	CASKRLAYEQFF	TGTGCCAGCAAACGACTAGCTTATGAGCAGTTCTTC
TRBV4-2	TRBJ1-2	-	-	CASSQENGPRRSYGYTF	TGTGCCAGCAGCCAAGAAAACGGACCGAGGAGGAGCTATGGCTACACCTTC
TRBV10-1	TRBJ2-2	-	-	CASSESTDYTGELFF	TGCGCCAGCAGTGAGTCGACGGACTACACCGGGGAGCTGTTTTTT
TRBV4-1	TRBJ2-1	-	-	CASSPAGTYNEQFF	TGCGCCAGCAGCCCTGCTGGGACTTACAATGAGCAGTTCTTC
TRBV19	TRBJ2-7	once	-	CASKDWGSSYEQYF	TGTGCCAGTAAGGATTGGGGCAGTTCCTACGAGCAGTACTTC
TRBV18	TRBJ1-4	-	-	CASSPRTVNEKLFF	TGTGCCAGCTCACCCAGGACAGTTAATGAAAAACTGTTTTTT
TRBV28	TRBJ1-1	-	-	CASRLGSSVGRNTEAFF	TGTGCCAGCAGGTTAGGGTCTAGCGTGGGACGGAACACTGAAGCTTTCTTT
TRBV27	TRBJ2-7	-	TRBD2	CASIFSTSGSYEQYF	TGTGCCAGCATCTTCTCGACTAGCGGGTCCTACGAGCAGTACTTC
TRBV6-6	TRBJ2-1	-	-	CASSYLGAEIYNEQFF	TGTGCCAGCAGTTACTTGGGGGCGGAGATCTACAATGAGCAGTTCTTC
TRBV28	TRBJ2-3	once	-	CASSLPATNTDTQYF	TGTGCCAGCAGTCTCCCCGCTACGAACACAGATACGCAGTATTTT
TRBV7-2	TRBJ1-3	-	-	CASSLAGGPSSGNTIYF	TGTGCCAGCAGCTTAGCCGGCGGGCCGAGCTCTGGAAACACCATATATTTT
TRBV5-4	TRBJ2-7	-	TRBD1	CASSGGGQGAAEQYF	TGTGCCAGCAGCGGGGGTGGGCAGGGGGCCGCCGAGCAGTACTTC
TRBV28	TRBJ1-6	many	-	CASRSLRSPLHF	TGTGCCAGCAGGTCCCTGCGGTCACCCCTCCACTTT
TRBV6-5	TRBJ2-7	-	TRBD2	CASSYSISGGGEQYF	TGTGCCAGCAGTTACTCGATCAGCGGGGGAGGCGAGCAGTACTTC
TRBV5-4	TRBJ2-5	-	TRBD2	CASSLSGTSGSETQYF	TGTGCCAGCAGCTTGTCCGGGACTAGCGGGAGCGAGACCCAGTACTTC
TRBV6-5	TRBJ2-1	-	-	CASSYAGPYNEQFF	TGTGCCAGCAGTTACGCGGGACCCTACAATGAGCAGTTCTTC
TRBV7-6	TRBJ2-3	-	TRBD2	CASSLVAGDGDTQYF	TGTGCCAGCAGCTTAGTAGCGGGAGATGGTGATACGCAGTATTTT
TRBV5-1	TRBJ1-3	-	-	CASTPNGHTIYF	TGCGCCAGCACCCCTAACGGTCACACCATATATTTT
TRBV10-3	TRBJ2-7	-	-	CAISLSGNEQYF	TGTGCCATCAGTCTTTCGGGGAACGAGCAGTACTTC
TRBV4-2	TRBJ2-3	once	TRBD1	CASSPGTGSTDTQYF	TGTGCCAGCAGCCCCGGGACAGGGAGCACAGATACGCAGTATTTT
TRBV5-1	TRBJ2-1	-	TRBD2	CASSLVEREGMKFF	TGCGCCAGCAGCTTGGTTGAGCGGGAGGGTATGAAGTTCTTC
TRBV2	TRBJ1-2	-	-	CASSEQGLIYGYTF	TGTGCCAGCAGTGAACAGGGGCTTATATATGGCTACACCTTC
TRBV27	TRBJ1-1	-	TRBD1	CASGWTGGMNTEAFF	TGTGCCAGCGGTTGGACAGGGGGCATGAACACTGAAGCTTTCTTT
TRBV6-1	TRBJ1-1	-	TRBD1	CASSDAGTGITEAFF	TGTGCCAGCAGTGATGCCGGGACAGGGATAACTGAAGCTTTCTTT
TRBV4-2	TRBJ2-1	-	TRBD1	CASSQESATGWNEQFF	TGTGCCAGCAGCCAAGAGTCAGCGACAGGGTGGAATGAGCAGTTCTTC
TRBV28	TRBJ2-7	-	-	CATRRQSSYEQYF	TGTGCCACCCGACGACAGTCCTCCTACGAGCAGTACTTC
TRBV6-5	TRBJ2-1	-	TRBD2	CASSYLKTSHNEQFF	TGTGCCAGCAGTTACCTAAAGACTAGCCACAATGAGCAGTTCTTC
TRBV19	TRBJ1-2	-	TRBD1	CASSLDREGYGYTF	TGTGCCAGTAGTCTGGACAGGGAGGGCTATGGCTACACCTTC
TRBV7-2	TRBJ2-1	-	-	CASSLGTGTYNEQFF	TGTGCCAGCAGCTTAGGAACGGGGACCTACAATGAGCAGTTCTTC
TRBV19	TRBJ1-5	-	-	CASSKGLYSNQPQHF	TGTGCCAGTAGTAAGGGGCTCTATAGCAATCAGCCCCAGCATTTT
TRBV28	TRBJ2-1	-	TRBD1	CASTIPGQGWNEQFF	TGTGCCAGCACTATACCGGGACAGGGATGGAATGAGCAGTTCTTC
TRBV7-2	TRBJ2-4	-	-	CASSLQTGPSQNIQYF	TGTGCCAGCAGTCTCCAGACAGGACCTAGCCAAAACATTCAGTACTTC
TRBV4-1	TRBJ1-1	once	-	CASSRFLRGNTEAFF	TGCGCCAGCAGCCGATTTCTCCGGGGGAACACTGAAGCTTTCTTT
TRBV12-3/TRBV12-4	TRBJ2-5	-	TRBD1	CASRRTGLETQYF	TGTGCCAGCAGACGGACAGGGTTAGAGACCCAGTACTTC